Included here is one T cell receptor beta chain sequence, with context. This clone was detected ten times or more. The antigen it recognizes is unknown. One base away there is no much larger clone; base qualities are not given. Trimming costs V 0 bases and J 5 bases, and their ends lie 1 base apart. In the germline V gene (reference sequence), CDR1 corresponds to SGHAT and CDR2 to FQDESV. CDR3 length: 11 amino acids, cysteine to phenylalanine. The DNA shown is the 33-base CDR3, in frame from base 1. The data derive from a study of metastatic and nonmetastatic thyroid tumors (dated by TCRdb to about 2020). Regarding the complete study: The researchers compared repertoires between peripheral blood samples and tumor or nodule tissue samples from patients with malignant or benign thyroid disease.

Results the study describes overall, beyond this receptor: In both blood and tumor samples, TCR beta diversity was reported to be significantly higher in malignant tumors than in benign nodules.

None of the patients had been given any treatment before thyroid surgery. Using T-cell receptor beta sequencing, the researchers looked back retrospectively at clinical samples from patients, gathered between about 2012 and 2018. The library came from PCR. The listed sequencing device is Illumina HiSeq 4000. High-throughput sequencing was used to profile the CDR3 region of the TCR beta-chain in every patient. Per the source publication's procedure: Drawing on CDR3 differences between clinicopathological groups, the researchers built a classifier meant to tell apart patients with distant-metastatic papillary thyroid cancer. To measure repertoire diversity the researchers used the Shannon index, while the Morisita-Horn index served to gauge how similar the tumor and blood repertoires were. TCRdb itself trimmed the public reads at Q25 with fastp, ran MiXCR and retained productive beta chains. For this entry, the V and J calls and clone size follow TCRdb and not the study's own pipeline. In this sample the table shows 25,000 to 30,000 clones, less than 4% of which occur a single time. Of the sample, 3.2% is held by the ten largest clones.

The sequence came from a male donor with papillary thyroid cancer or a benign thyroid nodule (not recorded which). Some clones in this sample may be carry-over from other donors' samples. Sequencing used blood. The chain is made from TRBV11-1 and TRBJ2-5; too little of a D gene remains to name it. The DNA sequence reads TGTGCCAGCAGCTTAGCGGAGACCCAGTACTTC. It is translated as CASSLAETQYF.